This T cell receptor beta chain was sequenced in a study of identical twins. From the 5' RACE reads, TCRdb called clonotypes with MiXCR, one entry per CDR3 protein. The repertoire includes approximately 410,000 distinct CDR3 sequences, about 18% of them detected once, and approximately 12% sits in the top ten. All donors were healthy, and all were Caucasian. Germline-derived CDR1 and CDR2 are DFQATT and SNEGSKA (reference sequence). CDR3 length: 12 amino acids. The germline V and J ends were trimmed by 0 bases and 9 bases, with 11 bases remaining between them. This clonotype was counted a few times. The TCR comes from a man aged 50-59 years in good health. Sequenced input: naive T cells sorted from blood. The chain carries TRBV20-1 and TRBJ2-5; D is uncertain. The CDR3 region is CSARESSRAQYF. The CDR3 nucleotides read TGCAGTGCTAGAGAGTCCAGCCGGGCCCAGTACTTC.